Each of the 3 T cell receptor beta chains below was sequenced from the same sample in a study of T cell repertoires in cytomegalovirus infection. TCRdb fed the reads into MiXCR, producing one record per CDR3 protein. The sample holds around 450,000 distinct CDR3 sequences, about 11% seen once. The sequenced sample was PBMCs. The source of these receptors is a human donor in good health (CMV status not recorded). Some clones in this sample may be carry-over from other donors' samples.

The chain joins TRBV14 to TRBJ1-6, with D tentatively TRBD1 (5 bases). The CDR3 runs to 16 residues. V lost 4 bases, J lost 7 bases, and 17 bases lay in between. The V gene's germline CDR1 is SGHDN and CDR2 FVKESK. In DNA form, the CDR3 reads TGTGCCAGCAGCCTGCTCACCTTCTGGGGCAATTCACCCCTCCACTTT. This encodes CASSLLTFWGNSPLHF.

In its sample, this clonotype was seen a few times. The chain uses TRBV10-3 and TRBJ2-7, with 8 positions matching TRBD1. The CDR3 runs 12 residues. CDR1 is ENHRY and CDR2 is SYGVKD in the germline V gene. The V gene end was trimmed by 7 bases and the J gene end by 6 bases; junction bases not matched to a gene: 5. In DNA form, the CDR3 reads TGTGCCATCAACTCAGGGGGCTCCGAGCAGTACTTC. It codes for CAINSGGSEQYF.

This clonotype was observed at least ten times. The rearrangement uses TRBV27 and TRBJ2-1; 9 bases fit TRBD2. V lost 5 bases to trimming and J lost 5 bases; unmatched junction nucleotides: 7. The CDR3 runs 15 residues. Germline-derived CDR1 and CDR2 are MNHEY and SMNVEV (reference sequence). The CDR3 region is CASSPPGLANNEQFF. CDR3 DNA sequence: TGTGCCAGCAGTCCCCCGGGACTAGCAAACAATGAGCAGTTCTTC.